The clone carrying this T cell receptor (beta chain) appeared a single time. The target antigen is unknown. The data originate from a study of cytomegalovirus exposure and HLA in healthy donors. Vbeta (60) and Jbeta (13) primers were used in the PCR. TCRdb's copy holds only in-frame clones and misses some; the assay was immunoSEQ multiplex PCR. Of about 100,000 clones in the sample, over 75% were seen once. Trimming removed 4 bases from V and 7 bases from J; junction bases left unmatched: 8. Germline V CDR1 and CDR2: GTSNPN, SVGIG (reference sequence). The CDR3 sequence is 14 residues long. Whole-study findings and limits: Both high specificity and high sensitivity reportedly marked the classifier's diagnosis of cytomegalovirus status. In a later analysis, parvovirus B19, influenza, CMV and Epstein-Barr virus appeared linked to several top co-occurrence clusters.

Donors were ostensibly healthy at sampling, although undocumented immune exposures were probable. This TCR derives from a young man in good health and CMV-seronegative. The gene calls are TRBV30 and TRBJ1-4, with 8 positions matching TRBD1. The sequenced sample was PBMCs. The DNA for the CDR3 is TGTGCCTGGACCGACAGGGGAGCGGGTGAAAAACTGTTTTTT. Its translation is CAWTDRGAGEKLFF.